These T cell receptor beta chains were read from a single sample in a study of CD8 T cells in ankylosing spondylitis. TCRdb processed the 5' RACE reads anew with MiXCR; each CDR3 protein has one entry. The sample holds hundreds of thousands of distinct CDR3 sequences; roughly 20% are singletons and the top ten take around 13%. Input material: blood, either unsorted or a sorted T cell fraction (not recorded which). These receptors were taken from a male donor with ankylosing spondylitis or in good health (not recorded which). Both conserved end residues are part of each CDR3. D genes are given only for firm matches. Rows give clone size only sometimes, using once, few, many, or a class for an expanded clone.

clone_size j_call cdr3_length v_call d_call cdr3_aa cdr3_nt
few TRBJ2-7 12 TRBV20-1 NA CSARGTTYEQYF TGCAGTGCTAGGGGAACTACCTACGAGCAGTACTTC
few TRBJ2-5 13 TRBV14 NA CASSQKGRETQYF TGTGCCAGCAGCCAAAAAGGGCGGGAGACCCAGTACTTC
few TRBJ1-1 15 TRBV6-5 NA CASSYSRGVNTEAFF TGTGCCAGCAGTTACTCGAGAGGGGTGAACACTGAAGCTTTCTTT
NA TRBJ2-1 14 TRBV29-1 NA CSVDAGRPYNEQFF TGCAGCGTTGACGCAGGGAGGCCCTACAATGAGCAGTTCTTC
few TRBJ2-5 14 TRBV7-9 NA CASTGRPGQETQYF TGTGCCAGCACTGGGAGACCTGGCCAAGAGACCCAGTACTTC
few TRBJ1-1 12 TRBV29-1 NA CSVRLSNTEAFF TGCAGCGTCCGACTGAGTAACACTGAAGCTTTCTTT
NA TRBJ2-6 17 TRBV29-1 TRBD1 CSVEGRIGGSGANVLTF TGCAGCGTTGAAGGAAGGATAGGGGGCAGTGGGGCCAACGTCCTGACTTTC
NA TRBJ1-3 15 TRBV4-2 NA CASSQVQGTGNTIYF TGTGCCAGCAGCCAAGTACAGGGTACTGGAAACACCATATATTTT
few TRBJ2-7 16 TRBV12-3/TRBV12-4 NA CASSFFAAGYTYEQYF TGTGCCAGCAGTTTCTTCGCGGCGGGATATACCTACGAGCAGTACTTC
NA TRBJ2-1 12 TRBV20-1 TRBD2 CSARLAGHEQFF TGCAGTGCTAGACTAGCGGGGCATGAGCAGTTCTTC
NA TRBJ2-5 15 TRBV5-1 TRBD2 CASSLAGTMEETQYF TGCGCCAGCAGCTTGGCCGGGACTATGGAAGAGACCCAGTACTTC
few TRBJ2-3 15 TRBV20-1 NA CSAPIWDKGRVEQYF TGCAGTGCTCCGATCTGGGACAAGGGTCGTGTTGAGCAGTATTTT
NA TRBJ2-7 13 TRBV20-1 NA CSARVTASYEQYF TGCAGTGCTAGAGTGACAGCCTCCTACGAGCAGTACTTC
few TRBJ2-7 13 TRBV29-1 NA CSVGLLGVYEQYF TGCAGCGTCGGGTTGTTAGGGGTCTACGAGCAGTACTTC
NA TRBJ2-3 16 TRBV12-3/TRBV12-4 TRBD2 CASSFGLAGTTDTQYF TGTGCCAGCAGTTTTGGGCTAGCGGGGACTACAGATACGCAGTATTTT
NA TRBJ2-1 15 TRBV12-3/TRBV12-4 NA CAISLGGSPYNEQFF TGTGCCATCAGTTTAGGTGGATCCCCCTACAATGAGCAGTTCTTC
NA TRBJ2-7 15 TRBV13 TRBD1 CASSPKGQGAWEQYF TGTGCCAGCAGCCCCAAGGGACAGGGGGCGTGGGAGCAGTACTTC
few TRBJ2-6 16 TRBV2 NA CASGWDELFGANVLTF TGTGCCAGCGGCTGGGACGAACTCTTTGGGGCCAACGTCCTGACTTTC
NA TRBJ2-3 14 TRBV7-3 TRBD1 CASSLRQGAYTQYF TGTGCCAGCAGCTTAAGGCAGGGGGCATATACGCAGTATTTT